Shown below are 26 T cell receptor beta chains from a single sample sequenced in a study of OX40 agonist ivuxolimab in advanced cancers. The data were produced by immunoSEQ multiplex PCR, yet TCRdb's version contains in-frame clones alone and is incomplete. The sample holds roughly 75,000 clones, roughly nine tenths seen once. This material consisted of CD4+ or CD8+ T cells sorted from blood, taken in a trial of the OX40 agonist ivuxolimab. Receptor source: an adult with an advanced solid tumor such as melanoma, head and neck, liver or kidney cancer.

This chain uses TRBV6-5 with TRBJ1-2; tentatively, D is TRBD1 (5 bases). CDR1 is MNHEY, CDR2 SVGAGI, per germline. The CDR3 is made up of 12 amino acids. V lost 4 bases and J lost 8, with 11 bases in between. CDR3: CASSWGQGGYTF. The CDR3 DNA sequence: TGTGCCAGCAGTTGGGGCCAAGGAGGCTACACCTTC.

This chain links TRBV27 with TRBJ2-7; TRBD2 aligns across 7 bases. J lost 0 bases, V lost 5 bases, and 10 bases had no gene match. The CDR3 extends over 16 amino acids. Germline V gene data show CDR1 as MNHEY and CDR2 as SMNVEV (reference sequence). CDR3 sequence: CASSPLAGADSYEQYF. The DNA of the CDR3 is TGTGCCAGCAGTCCTCTGGCGGGAGCAGACTCCTACGAGCAGTACTTC.

CDR3 coding DNA: TGTGCCAGCAGCACAACACCGAACACCGGGGAGCTGTTTTTT. It encodes CASSTTPNTGELFF. This chain uses TRBV7-2 with TRBJ2-2; no firm D call. The CDR3 runs to 14 residues. Germline CDR1 is SGHTA and CDR2 is FQGNSA. Trimming pared 5 bases from V and 0 bases from J, leaving 7 bases between.

The chain uses TRBV29-1 and TRBJ2-1; D unresolved. V dropped 5 bases and J dropped 8 bases, with 22 bases sitting between them. The length of the CDR3 is 15 residues. CDR1 and CDR2 from the germline V gene are SQVTM and ANQGSEA. DNA of the CDR3: TGCAGCGTTCTACACCGGGCTAACTTCGTAGATGAGCAGTTCTTC. The encoded protein is CSVLHRANFVDEQFF.

The rearrangement joins TRBV27 to TRBJ2-5; TRBD2 matches at 11 bases. V lost 0 bases, J lost 6 bases, and 3 bases stayed unmatched. Per germline, CDR1 MNHEY and CDR2 SMNVEV (reference sequence). This CDR3 spans 15 amino acids. The CDR3 spells CASSLSGLAVKTQYF. CDR3 in DNA: TGTGCCAGCAGTTTATCGGGACTAGCGGTGAAGACCCAGTACTTC.

The chain links TRBV2 to TRBJ1-1; D not certain. Germline V CDR1 and CDR2: SNHLY, FYNNEI. Trimming took 3 bases from V and 0 from J, leaving 8 bases between them. The CDR3 is 14 amino acids. The CDR3 loop is CASSEMRMNTEAFF. CDR3 nucleotides: TGTGCCAGCAGTGAGATGCGGATGAACACTGAAGCTTTCTTT. Looking up the rest from reference TRBV2 and TRBJ1-1 gives the full variable domain: EPEVTQTPSHQVTQMGQEVILRCVPISNHLYFYWYRQILGQKVEFLVSFYNNEISEKSEIFDDQFSVERPDGSNFTLKIRSTKLEDSAMYFCASSEMRMNTEAFFGQGTRLTVV.

The CDR3 spells CSVGWGGETQYF. The CDR3 nucleotides read TGCAGCGTTGGTTGGGGGGGGGAGACCCAGTACTTC. The chain combines TRBV29-1 with TRBJ2-5, with TRBD2 matching over 7 bases. J was trimmed by 5 bases and V by 4 bases; bases with no gene match: 4. The CDR3 totals 12 residues. CDR1 is SQVTM and CDR2 is ANQGSEA in the germline V gene.

This clone came up a few times. The CDR3 is CASSGLRNTQYF. DNA of the CDR3: TGTGCCAGCAGCGGCCTCCGGAATACGCAGTATTTT. V is TRBV7-6 and J is TRBJ2-3, with D unresolved. CDR1 is SGHVS and CDR2 is FNYEAQ in the germline V gene. V lost 5 bases and J 7 bases, leaving 10 bases between the germline ends. The CDR3 is 12 amino acids.

The V gene is TRBV5-1, the J gene TRBJ2-1, with a possible D match to TRBD2 (6 bases). Between the trimmed V and J ends, which lost 2 bases and 4 bases, there was a span of 16 bases. The CDR3 is 16 residues long. Germline CDR1 reads SGHRS; CDR2 reads YFSETQ. The CDR3 reads CASSLGLPGSYNEQFF. The CDR3 nucleotides read TGCGCCAGCAGCTTAGGACTACCAGGCAGTTACAATGAGCAGTTCTTC.

Here the CDR3 reads CASRRGEWEKLFF. The CDR3 bases are TGTGCCAGCAGACGCGGGGAGTGGGAAAAACTGTTTTTT. The J gene is TRBJ1-4, the V gene TRBV6-6; no clear D gene. CDR3 length: 13 residues. V gave up 6 bases and J gave up 8 bases, with 13 bases separating them. CDR1 and CDR2 (germline): MNHNY, SVGAGI (reference sequence).

The chain is built from TRBV28 and TRBJ2-5, with 13 bases matching TRBD2. Per the germline V gene, CDR1 is MDHEN and CDR2 is SYDVKM. This CDR3 is 15 amino acids long. The V segment lost 6 bases and the J segment 6 bases; nucleotides outside the gene matches: 7. The CDR3 DNA reads as TGTGCCAGCAGCGAAACTAGCGGGGGGGCAAAGACCCAGTACTTC. Its translation: CASSETSGGAKTQYF.

A single count supports this clone. The chain employs TRBV6-5 and TRBJ1-1, with D perhaps matching TRBD1 (5 bases). CDR3 length: 13 amino acids. Germline loops: CDR1 MNHEY, CDR2 SVGAGI. Trimming shortened V by 2 bases and J by 1 base, and 5 bases separated the two germline ends. The CDR3: CASSYRGNTEAFF. The DNA for the CDR3 is TGTGCCAGCAGTTACAGGGGGAACACTGAAGCTTTCTTT.

The CDR3, as DNA: TGTGCCAGCTCAAGGACTAGCGGGAGTGCCGAGCAGTACTTC. This gives the protein CASSRTSGSAEQYF. The J gene is TRBJ2-5, the V gene TRBV18; TRBD2 agrees at 13 bases. The J call may not be correct, given that the DNA end is closer to TRBJ2-7. The CDR3 has 14 amino acids. Germline CDR1 reads KGHSH; CDR2 reads LQKENI.

Comment on this clone: The junction does not match germline at one end; this may be a read error. This chain uses TRBV6-4 with TRBJ2-2; TRBD1 matches at 7 bases. The germline V gene encodes CDR1 MRHNA and CDR2 SNTAGT. There are 14 residues in the CDR3. CDR3 loop: CASSEGTDTGELLF. The CDR3 coding sequence is TGTGCCAGCAGTGAGGGGACAGACACCGGGGAGCTGCTTTTT.

CDR3 sequence: CASSLGRETDTQYF. Written as DNA, the CDR3 is TGTGCCAGCAGCTTGGGTCGCGAGACAGATACGCAGTATTTT. The rearrangement links TRBV5-4 to TRBJ2-3; no reliable D call. The ends were cut back, 0 bases at V and 3 bases at J, with 8 bases in the middle. CDR3 length equals 14 residues. Per germline, CDR1 SGHNT and CDR2 YYREEE (reference sequence).

This chain joins TRBV11-2 and TRBJ2-1; D is unresolved. Germline CDR1 and CDR2: SGHAT and FQNNGV. Between the trimmed V and J ends, which lost 3 bases and 2 bases, there was a span of 5 bases. This CDR3 is 13 amino acids long. In DNA form, the CDR3 reads TGTGCCAGCAGCTTTGTCGCCTACAATGAGCAGTTCTTC. This sequence encodes CASSFVAYNEQFF.

This clone was seen once. This sequence joins TRBV11-3 and TRBJ2-1; 10 bases line up with TRBD2. After removal of 1 base from V and 8 bases from J, the junction contained 8 bases not matched to a gene. CDR1 and CDR2 (germline): SGHNT, YENEEA. The CDR3 runs 16 residues. The CDR3 region is CASSLGTSGRVDEQFF. In nucleotides, the CDR3 is TGTGCCAGCAGCTTAGGGACTAGCGGTCGGGTAGATGAGCAGTTCTTC.

A single count supports this clone. This chain links TRBV4-2 with TRBJ1-2; no firm D call. Germline V lookup: CDR1 LGHNA, CDR2 YNFKEQ. The CDR3 length is 15 residues. The V gene lost 0 bases and the J gene lost 8 bases, with 16 bases spanning the gap. The CDR3 reads CASSQDPEGAGGYTF. The CDR3 region has the DNA TGTGCCAGCAGCCAAGATCCTGAGGGAGCCGGGGGCTACACCTTC.

The chain joins TRBV5-1 to TRBJ2-2; 8 bases are shared with TRBD1. Germline trimming cut 6 bases from V and 2 bases from J; bases unmatched to any gene: 6. From germline, CDR1 is SGHRS and CDR2 YFSETQ. The CDR3 runs to 15 residues. The CDR3 here is CASNYRGSNTGELFF. Here the CDR3 DNA reads TGCGCCAGCAACTACAGGGGGTCTAACACCGGGGAGCTGTTTTTT.

The J gene is TRBJ2-5, the V gene TRBV7-9; D not certain. Germline loops: CDR1 SEHNR, CDR2 FQNEAQ (reference sequence). Trimming took 10 bases from V and 4 from J, leaving 16 bases between them. CDR3 size: 13 residues. The chain's CDR3 is CATAMFSGETQYF. CDR3 DNA: TGTGCCACCGCAATGTTTTCAGGAGAGACCCAGTACTTC. The full variable domain, in which reference TRBV7-9 and TRBJ2-5 provide the parts outside the CDR3, is DTGVSQNPRHKITKRGQNVTFRCDPISEHNRLYWYRQTLGQGPEFLTYFQNEAQLEKSRLLSDRFSAERPKGSFSTLEIQRTEQGDSAMYLCATAMFSGETQYFGPGTRLLVL.

The gene calls are TRBV7-2 and TRBJ1-2, with TRBD1 identical over 8 bases. CDR1 SGHTA and CDR2 FQGNSA come from the germline V gene. The CDR3 spans 13 residues. The V segment lost 5 bases and the J segment 3 bases; nucleotides outside the gene matches: 2. CDR3 DNA: TGTGCCAGCAGCGAGACAGGGGACTATGGCTACACCTTC. Residues: CASSETGDYGYTF.

The rearrangement links TRBV7-8 to TRBJ2-5, with 10 bases that match TRBD1. Germline V gives CDR1 SGHVS, CDR2 FQNEAQ. This CDR3 contains 14 residues. V was pared by 8 bases and J by 9 bases, with 12 bases of the junction left unmatched. CDR3 region: CASLSWDRGKSQYF. The CDR3 DNA is TGTGCCAGCTTATCCTGGGACAGGGGAAAATCCCAGTACTTC.

The chain uses TRBV10-3 and TRBJ2-3, with 10 bases matching TRBD2. The ends lost 6 bases at V and 1 base at J; junction bases unmatched: 4. This CDR3 region has 15 residues. Germline loops: CDR1 ENHRY, CDR2 SYGVKD. CDR3 in amino acids: CAISEAGGRTDTQYF. The CDR3 DNA sequence: TGTGCCATCAGCGAAGCGGGGGGGCGCACAGATACGCAGTATTTT.

This chain uses TRBV7-3 with TRBJ2-5; 7 bases align to TRBD2. The ends lost 3 bases at V and 1 base at J; junction bases unmatched: 5. The CDR3 spans 15 residues. Germline-derived CDR1 and CDR2 are SGHTA and FQGTGA. The CDR3, as DNA: TGTGCCAGCAGCTTTAACGGGGGGACCCAAGAGACCCAGTACTTC. This translates into CASSFNGGTQETQYF.

V gene TRBV6-1 combines with J gene TRBJ2-1; D is perhaps TRBD2 (6 bases). Germline-derived CDR1 and CDR2 are MNHNS and SASEGT. This CDR3 region has 18 residues. The ends were cut back, 4 bases at V and 9 bases at J, with 28 bases in the middle. CDR3 nucleotide sequence: TGTGCCAGCAGTGTTCGGCCCTCCGGGGGAACCGTCGTCAGTGAGCAGTTCTTC. This encodes CASSVRPSGGTVVSEQFF.

This clone was counted a few times. The rearrangement joins TRBV28 to TRBJ1-4; 9 nucleotides line up with TRBD1. The J segment lost 10 bases and the V segment lost 3 bases, leaving 12 bases of the junction unmatched. This CDR3 spans 16 amino acids. Looked up from germline, CDR1 is MDHEN and CDR2 is SYDVKM. CDR3 sequence (DNA): TGTGCCAGCAGTTTCCCCCAGATACAGGGGGCAGGAAAACTGTTTTTT. Its protein product is CASSFPQIQGAGKLFF.